The 8 T cell receptor beta chains below all came from one sample that was sequenced in a study of CD8+CD57+ T cells in acquired aplastic anemia. It was genomic DNA that served as the template for profiling TCR beta VDJ and CDR3. TCRdb reprocessed the reads with MiXCR, giving one entry per CDR3 protein. The sample records around 150,000 distinct CDR3 sequences, under 55% being singletons. In patients chosen for sequencing, flow cytometry had shown CD8+CD57+ cell expansion. Sample: sorted CD4+, CD8+, or CD8+CD57+ T cells (not recorded which) from PBMCs. The receptors shown here come from a human donor with aplastic anemia.

V gene TRBV20-1 combines with J gene TRBJ2-7; 9 bases line up with TRBD1. Trimming removed 7 bases from V and 5 bases from J; junction bases left unmatched: 9. The CDR3 contains 13 residues. Germline CDR1 is DFQATT and CDR2 is SNEGSKA (reference sequence). The CDR3 coding sequence is TGCAGTGTTGGGGGACAGGGCCATCACGAGCAGTACTTC. Protein sequence: CSVGGQGHHEQYF.

The sample holds many counts of this clonotype. V gene TRBV7-9 combines with J gene TRBJ1-4; tentatively, D is TRBD1 (5 bases). The V and J ends lost 5 bases and 7 bases respectively, with 17 bases between them. CDR1 and CDR2 from the germline V gene are SEHNR and FQNEAQ (reference sequence). This CDR3 is 15 amino acids long. The CDR3 is CASSGHRRVGEKLFF. In DNA, the CDR3 is TGTGCCAGCAGCGGACATCGAAGAGTTGGTGAAAAACTGTTTTTT.

This clonotype has ten or more counts. The rearrangement uses TRBV14 and TRBJ2-7; tentative D call: TRBD1 (6 bases). Germline V CDR1 and CDR2: SGHDN, FVKESK. The CDR3 is 13 amino acids. The V and J ends lost 0 bases and 9 bases respectively, with 12 bases between them. The CDR3 DNA is TGTGCCAGCAGCCAAGATACACAGGGCGCGCAGTACTTC. This sequence encodes CASSQDTQGAQYF.

This clonotype was seen more than once but under ten times. The chain joins TRBV18 to TRBJ1-1; D might be TRBD1 (5 bases). V lost 2 bases, J lost 5 bases, and 9 bases lay in between. In germline, CDR1 is KGHSH, CDR2 LQKENI. CDR3 length equals 13 residues. The CDR3 here is CASSPGAGTEAFF. Here the CDR3 DNA reads TGTGCCAGCTCACCAGGGGCGGGGACTGAAGCTTTCTTT.

This clonotype has ten or more counts. The chain combines TRBV6-1 with TRBJ2-7; D is possibly TRBD2 (6 bases). The V end lost 6 bases, the J end lost 0 bases, and 18 bases lay between the germline ends. Germline-derived CDR1 and CDR2 are MNHNS and SASEGT. CDR3 length: 16 amino acids. CDR3: CASRADSSASSYEQYF. The DNA for the CDR3 is TGTGCCAGCAGGGCGGATTCTAGCGCGAGCTCCTACGAGCAGTACTTC.

The gene calls are TRBV20-1 and TRBJ2-7; D is perhaps TRBD2 (5 bases). Trimming took 3 bases from V and 3 from J, leaving 15 bases between them. Germline V CDR1 and CDR2: DFQATT, SNEGSKA (reference sequence). The length of the CDR3 is 14 residues. CDR3 sequence reads: CSASGIPTLYEQYF. The DNA for the CDR3 is TGCAGTGCTAGCGGGATACCGACCCTCTACGAGCAGTACTTC.

The CDR3 coding sequence is TGTGCCAGCAGATGGACAGGGAAGAACACTGAAGCTTTCTTT. Its translation is CASRWTGKNTEAFF. This sequence joins TRBV6-1 and TRBJ1-1; TRBD1 matches 8 bases. Per germline, CDR1 MNHNS and CDR2 SASEGT. This CDR3 region has 14 residues. J gave up 1 base and V 6 bases, and 4 bases lay outside the gene matches.

Comment on this clonotype: This likely comes from a read error, as the CDR3 has no conserved phenylalanine or tryptophan at its end. This rearrangement joins TRBV5-1 to TRBJ2-2; D call uncertain. Looked up from germline, CDR1 is SGHRS and CDR2 is YFSETQ. With 3 bases removed from V and 4 bases from J, the gap between germline ends came to 13 bases. CDR3 size: 15 residues. The DNA of the CDR3 is TGCGCCAGCAGCTCGAGAGAAGACCTCACCGGGGAGCTGTTTTCT. This encodes CASSSREDLTGELFS.